This T cell receptor (beta chain) is drawn from a study of CD8+ T cells in alopecia areata. Overall study results and limits: Any link of baseline CD8+ expansion to response, resting on one nonresponder, remains uncertain.

Extracted RNA was reverse transcribed, and the resulting cDNA served as sequencing template. Profiled with immunoSEQ multiplex PCR; TCRdb holds only in-frame clones, not every one. This sample carries roughly 99,000 clones, less than 90% of them seen once, and the ten largest clones take around 25%. Per the germline V gene, CDR1 is MNHNS and CDR2 is SASEGT. Trimming took off 2 bases at V and 2 bases at J, with 21 bases between the two ends. This CDR3 has 18 amino acids. Treatment indicated: oral pan-JAK inhibitor, 5-10 mg twice daily. Patients with alopecia areata provided lesional scalp punch biopsies as well as peripheral blood. In its sample, this clone was seen a few times. The antigen remains undetermined.

The material sequenced was CD8+ T cells sorted from blood, taken at week 24, from a patient treated with tofacitinib. The genes are TRBV6-1 and TRBJ1-2; possibly TRBD1 for D (5 bases). This TCR derives from a human donor with alopecia areata. The CDR3 DNA follows: TGTGCCAGCAGTGAAAGCTTCCTACCAGGGCAACTAAACTATGGCTACACCTTC. This sequence encodes CASSESFLPGQLNYGYTF.